Shown below are 9 T cell receptor beta chains from a single sample sequenced in a study of beta chain features in type 1 diabetes. cDNA synthesis used the whole RNA isolate, giving expressed TCRB sequences. TCRdb's copy holds only in-frame clones and misses some; the assay was immunoSEQ multiplex PCR. Of 200,000 to 250,000 clones listed, approximately 10% were seen once; the top ten hold roughly 1.4%. Material for sequencing was central memory CD4+ T cells from blood. The receptors were gathered from a man aged 18 to 29 in good health.

V and J are TRBV7-8 and TRBJ2-7; D is unresolved. The V gene's germline CDR1 is SGHVS and CDR2 FQNEAQ. V lost 0 bases, J lost 3 bases, and 15 bases lay in between. CDR3 length equals 16 residues. The CDR3 here is CASSLALSSVSYEQYF. CDR3 sequence (DNA): TGTGCCAGCAGCTTAGCGCTGTCCAGTGTTAGCTACGAGCAGTACTTC.

This clone has a count of ten or more. The chain couples TRBV5-1 to TRBJ2-7; TRBD1 matches 11 bases. CDR1 SGHRS and CDR2 YFSETQ come from the germline V gene. Trimming took 4 bases from V and 5 from J; bases not matched to a gene: 5. The CDR3 length is 14 residues. CDR3 bases: TGCGCCAGCAGCGACCCGGGACAGGGGGACGAGCAGTACTTC. Translation: CASSDPGQGDEQYF.

This chain links TRBV2 with TRBJ2-7, with 10 bases lining up with TRBD2. CDR1 and CDR2 from the germline V gene are SNHLY and FYNNEI. The length of the CDR3 is 14 residues. The J segment lost 4 bases and the V segment lost 4 bases, leaving 4 bases of the junction unmatched. The DNA for the CDR3 is TGTGCCAGCAGTGCGTTTAGCGGGAGGTACGAGCAGTACTTC. Its translation: CASSAFSGRYEQYF.

The table lists this clone with a few counts. The CDR3 region is CAWSITANTGELFF. The CDR3 nucleotides are TGTGCCTGGAGTATAACAGCGAACACCGGGGAGCTGTTTTTT. The rearrangement links TRBV30 to TRBJ2-2; no clear D gene. Trimming took 2 bases from V and 0 from J, leaving 7 bases between them. The germline CDR1 and CDR2 sequences are GTSNPN and SVGIG (reference sequence). This CDR3 is 14 amino acids long.

This chain uses TRBV10-3 with TRBJ2-3, with D maybe TRBD2 (6 bases). The germline V gene has CDR1 ENHRY and CDR2 SYGVKD. Trimming shortened V by 8 bases and J by 3 bases, and 12 bases separated the two germline ends. The length of the CDR3 is 13 residues. CDR3 DNA: TGTGCCATCCGGGACTTAAGAACAGATACGCAGTATTTT. It specifies CAIRDLRTDTQYF.

This clone turned up a few times. J is TRBJ2-3 and V is TRBV5-1; D gene ambiguous. CDR1 and CDR2 from the germline V gene are SGHRS and YFSETQ. This CDR3 contains 12 residues. V lost 0 bases, J lost 6 bases, and 5 bases lay in between. The CDR3 nucleotides read TGCGCCAGCAGCTTGGCCGAGGATACGCAGTATTTT. The encoded protein is CASSLAEDTQYF.

This CDR3 is CAISTSSGGTEAFF. The CDR3 DNA reads TGTGCCATCAGTACCAGCTCGGGTGGCACTGAAGCTTTCTTT. V and J are TRBV10-3 and TRBJ1-1, with unresolved D. The germline CDR1 and CDR2 sequences are ENHRY and SYGVKD. This CDR3 is built from 14 residues. Trimming shortened V by 5 bases and J by 4 bases, and 14 bases separated the two germline ends.

This clone has just one count. The rearrangement joins TRBV29-1 to TRBJ2-3; 7 positions agree with TRBD2. This CDR3 contains 15 residues. V gave up 7 bases and J gave up 1 base; unmatched junction bases: 11. Germline V CDR1 and CDR2: SQVTM, ANQGSEA. CDR3 amino acids: CSGGGREWGTDTQYF. CDR3 nucleotides: TGCAGCGGGGGGGGTCGCGAATGGGGCACAGATACGCAGTATTTT.

This clone came up many times. The gene calls are TRBV10-3 and TRBJ1-3, with TRBD1 as a possible D gene (5 bases). Germline V CDR1 and CDR2: ENHRY, SYGVKD. This CDR3 region has 15 residues. Trimming pared 0 bases from V and 4 bases from J, leaving 10 bases between. The DNA for the CDR3 is TGTGCCATCAGTGAGTCGGGGCAAAGAGGAAACACCATATATTTT. Amino acid sequence: CAISESGQRGNTIYF.